Below, 22 T cell receptor beta chains from the same sample are listed, as sequenced in a study of shared T cell receptors in the human thymus. Using immunoSEQ multiplex PCR, the repertoire was profiled, and TCRdb retains in-frame clones only, with some absent. Of about 660,000 clones in the sample, approximately 88% were seen once. These data were also reused for a study on human thymus T cells.

Source material: thymocytes. These receptors were obtained from a boy under two years old with a congenital heart defect.

This chain connects TRBV6-4 to TRBJ2-3; 9 bases match TRBD2. Germline V gene data show CDR1 as MRHNA and CDR2 as SNTAGT. The CDR3 loop spans 16 amino acids. V was pared by 6 bases and J by 3 bases, with 10 bases of the junction left unmatched. The CDR3 region has the DNA TGTGCCAGCAGCCCGCCTAAGCGGGAGGCGACAGATACGCAGTATTTT. Residues: CASSPPKREATDTQYF.

This chain connects TRBV9 to TRBJ2-1, with 14 bases matching TRBD2. This CDR3 has 20 amino acids. Per germline, CDR1 SGDLS and CDR2 YYNGEE. J lost 12 bases, V lost 0 bases, and 20 bases had no gene match. The CDR3 DNA reads as TGTGCCAGCAGCGTAGCACAGAACAATGGGACTAGCGGGAGCCCTGGTTCGCAGTTCTTC. The encoded protein is CASSVAQNNGTSGSPGSQFF.

V gene TRBV6-6 combines with J gene TRBJ2-3; 7 nucleotides agree with TRBD2. Germline V lookup: CDR1 MNHNY, CDR2 SVGAGI (reference sequence). Trimming at V came to 2 bases and at J to 7 bases, leaving 12 bases not matched to a gene. This CDR3 is built from 16 residues. Written as DNA, the CDR3 is TGTGCCAGCAGTTACCGCGTCGGACTAGTAAGCCATACGCAGTATTTT. This gives the protein CASSYRVGLVSHTQYF.

The rearrangement uses TRBV9 and TRBJ1-2; no definite D call. Germline values: CDR1 SGDLS, CDR2 YYNGEE. The CDR3 covers 15 residues. The V end lost 0 bases, the J end lost 5 bases, and 14 bases lay between the germline ends. This CDR3 reads CASSVEKKGVYGYTF. CDR3 DNA sequence: TGTGCCAGCAGCGTAGAGAAGAAGGGAGTTTATGGCTACACCTTC.

The chain joins TRBV28 to TRBJ1-2; no definite D call. Germline V gives CDR1 MDHEN, CDR2 SYDVKM. V was pared by 3 bases and J by 0 bases, with 5 bases between. The length of the CDR3 is 13 residues. The CDR3 region has the DNA TGTGCCAGCAGTTTTGGGCCTAACTATGGCTACACCTTC. Its protein product is CASSFGPNYGYTF.

The J gene is TRBJ2-1, the V gene TRBV4-1; TRBD2 matches 7 bases. This CDR3 spans 16 amino acids. From germline, CDR1 is MGHRA and CDR2 YSYEKL. V trimming: 1 base; J trimming: 2 bases; junction bases outside the gene matches: 5. CDR3 bases: TGCGCCAGCAGCCAAGTGAAGCGGGGAGCCTACAATGAGCAGTTCTTC. This codes for CASSQVKRGAYNEQFF.

The chain couples TRBV4-2 to TRBJ2-7; 10 bases are shared with TRBD1. The CDR3 is 18 residues long. Germline assignment: CDR1 LGHNA and CDR2 YNFKEQ. J was trimmed by 1 base and V by 1 base; bases with no gene match: 10. CDR3 DNA: TGTGCCAGCAGCCAAGGCGGGGCGGGACAGGGGCTTTCCTACGAGCAGTACTTC. Protein sequence: CASSQGGAGQGLSYEQYF.

This clone was observed a few times. This chain links TRBV6-5 with TRBJ2-1; D is perhaps TRBD2 (6 bases). This CDR3 spans 15 amino acids. Trimming pared 0 bases from V and 7 bases from J, leaving 13 bases between. Germline loops: CDR1 MNHEY, CDR2 SVGAGI. The CDR3 spells CASSYSRERPNEQFF. CDR3 nucleotides: TGTGCCAGCAGTTACTCCCGGGAGCGCCCGAATGAGCAGTTCTTC.

The chain employs TRBV4-1 and TRBJ1-3; D gene ambiguous. The CDR3 length is 16 residues. V shed 0 bases and J shed 2 bases, with 11 bases lying between them. The germline V gene has CDR1 MGHRA and CDR2 YSYEKL. The CDR3 nucleotides are TGCGCCAGCAGCCAAGATCGGGTGGAGACTGGAAACACCATATATTTT. This gives the protein CASSQDRVETGNTIYF.

The CDR3 nucleotides are TGTGCCAGCAGTGGGACCGGGACTAGTTACAATGAGCAGTTCTTC. This translates into CASSGTGTSYNEQFF. The chain joins TRBV2 to TRBJ2-1; TRBD2 aligns across 8 bases. With 4 bases clipped from V and 4 bases from J, the junction kept 6 bases outside the gene matches. CDR1 is SNHLY and CDR2 is FYNNEI in the germline V gene. This CDR3 is built from 15 residues.

The rearrangement links TRBV2 to TRBJ2-7, with 12 bases that match TRBD2. V lost 4 bases to trimming and J lost 4 bases; unmatched junction nucleotides: 8. Germline V gene lookup returns CDR1 SNHLY and CDR2 FYNNEI. The CDR3 has 16 residues. The CDR3 loop reads CASSASGTSGRYEQYF. The DNA of the CDR3 is TGTGCCAGCAGTGCTTCCGGGACTAGCGGGCGATACGAGCAGTACTTC.

The J gene is TRBJ2-3, the V gene TRBV7-9, with 13 bases identical to TRBD2. This CDR3 is built from 19 residues. CDR1 SEHNR and CDR2 FQNEAQ come from the germline V gene (reference sequence). The V segment lost 0 bases and the J segment 0 bases; nucleotides outside the gene matches: 6. The CDR3 region has the DNA TGTGCCAGCAGCTTAGCCCTCCGGACTAGCGGGAGAAGCACAGATACGCAGTATTTT. This translates into CASSLALRTSGRSTDTQYF.

The chain couples TRBV13 to TRBJ1-2, with 9 bases aligning to TRBD1. The germline gives CDR1 PRHDT, CDR2 FYEKMQ (reference sequence). V was pared by 5 bases and J by 6 bases, with 10 bases of the junction left unmatched. The CDR3 contains 15 residues. DNA of the CDR3: TGTGCCAGCAGCCCTATTGGACAGGGGAGTGATGGCTACACCTTC. It encodes CASSPIGQGSDGYTF.

This chain connects TRBV5-1 to TRBJ2-1, with D perhaps matching TRBD1 (6 bases). This CDR3 region has 15 residues. Trimming shortened V by 2 bases and J by 7 bases, and 16 bases separated the two germline ends. Germline V gives CDR1 SGHRS, CDR2 YFSETQ. The CDR3 here is CASSFLDRVSNEQFF. CDR3 in DNA: TGCGCCAGCAGCTTCCTGGACAGAGTGAGTAATGAGCAGTTCTTC.

V is TRBV18 and J is TRBJ2-7; D remains ambiguous. Trimming left V 2 bases short and J 6 bases short, with 8 bases between. Germline values: CDR1 KGHSH, CDR2 LQKENI. This CDR3 spans 12 amino acids. Written as DNA, the CDR3 is TGTGCCAGCTCACCAGCGTCTACCGAGCAGTACTTC. Its translation is CASSPASTEQYF.

The J gene is TRBJ2-2, the V gene TRBV10-1, with D maybe TRBD1 (5 bases). V gave up 2 bases and J gave up 2 bases, with 18 bases separating them. CDR3 length: 18 residues. Germline assignment: CDR1 WNHNN and CDR2 SYGVQD (reference sequence). CDR3 amino acids: CASSETPPGGHNTGELFF. DNA of the CDR3: TGCGCCAGCAGTGAGACACCTCCCGGCGGACACAACACCGGGGAGCTGTTTTTT.

This sequence joins TRBV29-1 and TRBJ2-3; possibly TRBD2 for D (6 bases). The V end lost 3 bases, the J end lost 2 bases, and 21 bases lay between the germline ends. The length of the CDR3 is 17 residues. Germline loops: CDR1 SQVTM, CDR2 ANQGSEA. The DNA of the CDR3 is TGCAGCGTTGAGAGGCCTAGGCGCGGGGAGAACACAGATACGCAGTATTTT. This codes for CSVERPRRGENTDTQYF.

With respect to this clone: At the DNA level, this CDR3 is encoded by other sequences in the same sample as well. The genes are TRBV6-5 and TRBJ2-7, with 10 nucleotides matching TRBD1. The trim removed 5 bases at V and 4 bases at J, leaving 5 bases unmatched. Germline lookup yields CDR1 MNHEY and CDR2 SVGAGI. The CDR3 has 14 amino acids. CDR3 in amino acids: CASSPPGQGYEQYF. The CDR3 DNA is TGTGCCAGCAGTCCTCCGGGACAGGGGTACGAGCAGTACTTC.

This chain joins TRBV11-1 and TRBJ2-7; 8 bases fit TRBD2. This CDR3 has 12 amino acids. Germline values: CDR1 SGHAT, CDR2 FQDESV (reference sequence). J lost 5 bases, V lost 9 bases, and 6 bases had no gene match. The CDR3 loop reads CASSGGRHEQYF. CDR3 nucleotides: TGTGCCAGTTCGGGAGGGCGTCACGAGCAGTACTTC.

This clone is a singleton in its sample. This sequence joins TRBV4-2 and TRBJ2-7; TRBD2 might be the D (7 bases). Per the germline V gene, CDR1 is LGHNA and CDR2 is YNFKEQ. V shed 0 bases and J shed 6 bases, with 15 bases lying between them. This CDR3 region has 15 residues. CDR3 coding DNA: TGTGCCAGCAGCCAAGAACGGGGGGCGTTTTCCGAGCAGTACTTC. This encodes CASSQERGAFSEQYF.

The chain links TRBV6-1 to TRBJ2-7; TRBD1 is a possible D gene (5 bases). This CDR3 is 13 amino acids long. The V gene's germline CDR1 is MNHNS and CDR2 SASEGT. V was shortened by 4 bases and J by 0 bases, with 7 bases between the two germline ends. CDR3 in DNA: TGTGCCAGCAGTGTGGGGCCCTCCTACGAGCAGTACTTC. Protein sequence: CASSVGPSYEQYF.

The chain joins TRBV4-3 to TRBJ2-1, with 9 nucleotides matching TRBD2. The ends lost 2 bases at V and 9 bases at J; junction bases unmatched: 14. Germline CDR1 is LGHNA and CDR2 is YSLEER. The CDR3 has 17 amino acids. The CDR3 reads CASSQYPTSGGGSEQFF. CDR3 in DNA: TGCGCCAGCAGCCAATACCCGACTAGCGGAGGAGGGAGTGAGCAGTTCTTC.